The present entry profiles one T cell receptor beta chain with its context. The germline gives CDR1 LNHNV, CDR2 YYDKDF (reference sequence). Unmatched junction bases numbered 6, after V lost 0 bases and J lost 1 base. This CDR3 is 18 amino acids long. The data derive from a study of shared clonotypes between healthy human individuals. Generated by immunoSEQ multiplex PCR, the TCRdb table keeps only in-frame clones and is missing some. The sample consists of 850,000 to 1,200,000 clones, under 80% of them appearing once. The receptor comes from a man aged 18 to 29 in good health. J is TRBJ2-3 and V is TRBV15; TRBD2 aligns across 11 bases. The specimen sequenced was memory CD4+ T cells sorted from blood. Described subset: CD45RA-negative fraction. CDR3 sequence (DNA): TGTGCCACCAGCAGAGATAGACTAGCGGGGTTTCGCACAGATACGCAGTATTTT. As protein: CATSRDRLAGFRTDTQYF.